These 2 T cell receptor beta chains came from one sample sequenced in a study of T cells in localized non-small cell lung cancer (dated by TCRdb to 2018 to 2020). The protocol used for the library was the immunoSEQ multiplex PCR assay. TCRdb took this table from immuneACCESS and kept in-frame rearrangements with V and J called. Such tables lack part of the clones; where checked against another copy, unresolved V genes explain under half of the gap, and the rest is unexplained. In this sample the table shows over 30,000 clones, about nine tenths of which occur a single time. Under 7% of the sample lies in the top ten. This specimen was peripheral blood mononuclear cells, taken before any cancer treatment. The source is a male donor at least 60 years old with stage II lung adenocarcinoma.

The chain links TRBV6-1 to TRBJ1-2, with D hard to call. This CDR3 region has 13 residues. Germline loops: CDR1 MNHNS, CDR2 SASEGT. The ends were cut back, 5 bases at V and 8 bases at J, with 15 bases in the middle. CDR3 in DNA: TGTGCCAGCAGTCCTGGACCGGCGCGGGGCTACACCTTC. Protein product: CASSPGPARGYTF.

The rearrangement uses TRBV25-1 and TRBJ2-1; TRBD2 aligns across 11 bases. Per germline, CDR1 MGHDK and CDR2 SYGVNS. With 4 bases clipped from V and 0 bases from J, the junction kept 5 bases outside the gene matches. CDR3 size: 17 residues. CDR3 DNA sequence: TGTGCCAGCAGTGCGAGGACTAGCGGGCCCTCCTACAATGAGCAGTTCTTC. It codes for CASSARTSGPSYNEQFF.